This T cell receptor (beta chain) is from a study of blood T cell repertoires in COVID-19. Germline V CDR1 and CDR2: LGHDT, YNNKEL (reference sequence). Trimming took off 5 bases at V and 2 bases at J, with 3 bases between the two ends. This CDR3 region has 12 residues. Method: immunoSEQ multiplex PCR; TCRdb's copy keeps in-frame clones and lacks some. The sample consists of about 270,000 clones, about 87% of them appearing once. This chain uses TRBV3-1 (or the pseudogene TRBV3-2) with TRBJ2-2, with D unresolved. Sequencing used PBMCs or T cells enriched from blood (not recorded which). This receptor was obtained from a woman between 45 and 60 years old who had recovered from COVID-19. DNA of the CDR3: TGTGCCAGCAGCGGCAACACCGGGGAGCTGTTTTTT. It codes for CASSGNTGELFF.